Each of the 26 T cell receptor beta chains below was sequenced from the same sample in a study of OX40 agonist ivuxolimab in advanced cancers. Profiled with immunoSEQ multiplex PCR; TCRdb holds only in-frame clones, not every one. The table has approximately 50,000 clones, more than 85% seen once. Material: CD4+ or CD8+ T cells sorted from blood, obtained in a trial of the OX40 agonist ivuxolimab. These receptors all come from an adult with an advanced solid tumor such as melanoma, head and neck, liver or kidney cancer.

The V gene is TRBV7-6, the J gene TRBJ1-4, with 7 positions matching TRBD1. CDR1 is SGHVS, CDR2 FNYEAQ, per germline. V lost 5 bases to trimming and J lost 8 bases; unmatched junction nucleotides: 8. CDR3 length: 14 amino acids. The CDR3 DNA follows: TGTGCCAGCAGCCCGACAGGGATGACCGAAAAACTGTTTTTT. Translated, it gives CASSPTGMTEKLFF.

The chain has TRBV4-3 and TRBJ2-1; tentatively, D is TRBD2 (6 bases). Trimming removed 4 bases from V and 5 bases from J, with 9 bases in between. The CDR3 runs to 13 residues. The germline V gene has CDR1 LGHNA and CDR2 YSLEER. CDR3 sequence (DNA): TGCGCCAGCAGCCTCGGGAGACACAATGAGCAGTTCTTC. It is translated as CASSLGRHNEQFF.

The chain joins TRBV19 to TRBJ2-7; D gene unclear. The germline V gene has CDR1 LNHDA and CDR2 SQIVND (reference sequence). This CDR3 has 12 residues. V lost 5 bases to trimming and J lost 3 bases, with 8 bases between them. The CDR3 here is CASSATGYEQYF. CDR3 sequence (DNA): TGTGCCAGTAGTGCAACGGGCTACGAGCAGTACTTC.

The chain has TRBV5-1 and TRBJ2-7; D ambiguous. This CDR3 comprises 14 residues. CDR1 and CDR2 (germline): SGHRS, YFSETQ. V was cut by 3 bases and J by 0 bases, with 10 bases left in between. CDR3 amino acids: CASSSDGSSYEQYF. Here the CDR3 DNA reads TGCGCCAGCAGCTCGGACGGTAGCTCCTACGAGCAGTACTTC.

The CDR3 sequence: CASSLGGQGETQYF. The CDR3 bases are TGTGCCAGCAGCTTAGGAGGACAGGGAGAGACCCAGTACTTC. This rearrangement joins TRBV7-6 to TRBJ2-5, with 8 bases matching TRBD1. The CDR3 is 14 residues long. The ends lost 1 base at V and 4 bases at J; junction bases unmatched: 2. Germline values: CDR1 SGHVS, CDR2 FNYEAQ.

V usage is TRBV5-1 and J usage is TRBJ2-1; D remains unclear. Trimming cost V 0 bases and J 6 bases, with 4 bases left between them. The CDR3 loop spans 12 amino acids. Germline assignment: CDR1 SGHRS and CDR2 YFSETQ. CDR3 in amino acids: CASSLAGNEQFF. The CDR3 DNA reads TGCGCCAGCAGCTTGGCAGGCAATGAGCAGTTCTTC.

The V gene is TRBV18, the J gene TRBJ2-4; no firm D call. With 6 bases removed from V and 5 bases from J, the gap between germline ends came to 5 bases. Looked up from germline, CDR1 is KGHSH and CDR2 is LQKENI. The CDR3 is made up of 11 amino acids. CDR3 sequence: CASSNQNIQYF. The CDR3 DNA reads as TGTGCCAGCTCGAACCAAAACATTCAGTACTTC. Full variable domain (missing parts from reference TRBV18 and TRBJ2-4): NAGVMQNPRHLVRRRGQEARLRCSPMKGHSHVYWYRQLPEEGLKFMVYLQKENIIDESGMPKERFSAEFPKEGPSILRIQQVVRGDSAAYFCASSNQNIQYFGAGTRLSVL.

This rearrangement joins TRBV19 to TRBJ1-2; D remains ambiguous. Germline V gene data show CDR1 as LNHDA and CDR2 as SQIVND (reference sequence). The CDR3 has 15 amino acids. V lost 6 bases, J lost 1 base, and 15 bases lay in between. The CDR3 sequence is CASRSRGGYNYGYTF. The CDR3 nucleotides read TGTGCCAGTAGATCCCGGGGAGGGTATAACTATGGCTACACCTTC.

This chain uses TRBV28 with TRBJ2-3; D perhaps matches TRBD2 (5 bases). Trimming took 7 bases from V and 0 from J, leaving 17 bases between them. This CDR3 spans 16 amino acids. Per germline, CDR1 MDHEN and CDR2 SYDVKM. CDR3 sequence: CASTPGGGVSTDTQYF. The CDR3 DNA reads as TGTGCCAGCACCCCGGGTGGAGGAGTCAGCACAGATACGCAGTATTTT.

This clone has only one observation. This chain uses TRBV25-1 with TRBJ2-2, with D possibly TRBD1 on 6 matching bases. Trimming left V 5 bases short and J 5 bases short, with 12 bases between. Germline V gives CDR1 MGHDK, CDR2 SYGVNS. The CDR3 contains 14 residues. Here the CDR3 DNA reads TGTGCCAGCAGTACAGGGCTCGGTACCGGGGAGCTGTTTTTT. Translation gives CASSTGLGTGELFF.

In its sample, this clone was seen a few times. J is TRBJ1-5 and V is TRBV10-3; possible D gene TRBD1, 6 bases. Per the germline V gene, CDR1 is ENHRY and CDR2 is SYGVKD. V was pared by 6 bases and J by 2 bases, with 8 bases between. The CDR3 has 13 amino acids. CDR3 sequence reads: CAISPGGNQPQHF. For the CDR3, the DNA is TGTGCCATCAGCCCAGGGGGCAATCAGCCCCAGCATTTT.

This rearrangement joins TRBV18 to TRBJ2-3, with TRBD2 identical over 8 bases. The germline V gene encodes CDR1 KGHSH and CDR2 LQKENI. The trim removed 3 bases at V and 5 bases at J, leaving 4 bases unmatched. CDR3 length: 14 residues. The CDR3 reads CASSPGLGIDTQYF. The CDR3 DNA sequence: TGTGCCAGCTCACCGGGACTAGGCATAGATACGCAGTATTTT.

The genes are TRBV5-4 and TRBJ1-5, with no clear D. Trimming pared 4 bases from V and 1 base from J, leaving 18 bases between. Germline CDR1 reads SGHNT; CDR2 reads YYREEE (reference sequence). The CDR3 totals 17 residues. CDR3 protein: CASSRITGISSNQPQHF. CDR3 in DNA: TGTGCCAGCAGCAGAATCACGGGGATTTCGAGCAATCAGCCCCAGCATTTT.

This sequence joins TRBV5-4 and TRBJ1-2; D is possibly TRBD1 (5 bases). Germline CDR1 SGHNT, CDR2 YYREEE (reference sequence). This CDR3 region has 15 residues. Trimming stripped 4 bases from V and 4 bases from J, with 17 bases between. The CDR3 DNA reads as TGTGCCAGCAGCCGTGCAGGGCAGGCCCGCTATGGCTACACCTTC. This translates into CASSRAGQARYGYTF.

The genes are TRBV14 and TRBJ2-1; the D is unclear. The CDR3 runs 15 residues. Trimming left V 1 base short and J 4 bases short, with 11 bases between. CDR1 and CDR2 (germline): SGHDN, FVKESK. CDR3 bases: TGTGCCAGCAGCCAAGCAAGAACTTTGTACAATGAGCAGTTCTTC. This codes for CASSQARTLYNEQFF.

This chain joins TRBV19 and TRBJ2-2; a possible D gene is TRBD2 (5 bases). CDR3 size: 14 residues. The ends were cut back, 5 bases at V and 4 bases at J, with 11 bases in the middle. Germline CDR1 reads LNHDA; CDR2 reads SQIVND (reference sequence). CDR3 DNA: TGTGCCAGTAGTCCCCGGACTGGCACCGGGGAGCTGTTTTTT. Translated: CASSPRTGTGELFF.

V gene TRBV7-3 combines with J gene TRBJ2-3; the D is unclear. V was cut by 2 bases and J by 6 bases, with 6 bases left in between. CDR1 is SGHTA, CDR2 FQGTGA, per germline. The CDR3 is 12 residues long. DNA for the CDR3: TGTGCCAGCAGCTTACTAAGGGATACGCAGTATTTT. Its translation is CASSLLRDTQYF.

The rearrangement links TRBV10-3 to TRBJ2-7; 10 bases fit TRBD2. Losses at the gene ends were 11 bases for V and 5 bases for J; bases not matched to a gene: 12. The germline V gene has CDR1 ENHRY and CDR2 SYGVKD. The CDR3 extends over 14 amino acids. CDR3 loop: CASRRLAGFDEQYF. CDR3 coding DNA: TGTGCCTCCCGCCGACTAGCGGGTTTCGACGAGCAGTACTTC.

This clone has a single count. This chain uses TRBV27 with TRBJ1-1; no clear D gene. The CDR3 extends over 13 amino acids. V dropped 6 bases and J dropped 11 bases, with 19 bases sitting between them. Per the germline V gene, CDR1 is MNHEY and CDR2 is SMNVEV (reference sequence). CDR3 coding DNA: TGTGCCAGCAGCCAGAGAGGTCCTCCCCGGGCTTTCTTT. Translation: CASSQRGPPRAFF.

V is TRBV11-3 and J is TRBJ2-1, with 8 bases matching TRBD2. CDR1 and CDR2 (germline): SGHNT, YENEEA. CDR3 length: 17 residues. The V segment lost 1 base and the J segment 1 base; nucleotides outside the gene matches: 6. CDR3 region: CASSLGLAGPSYNEQFF. Here the CDR3 DNA reads TGTGCCAGCAGCTTAGGGTTAGCGGGACCTTCCTACAATGAGCAGTTCTTC. The whole variable domain, filled in from reference TRBV11-3 and TRBJ2-1, reads EAGVVQSPRYKIIEKKQPVAFWCNPISGHNTLYWYLQNLGQGPELLIRYENEEAVDDSQLPKDRFSAERLKGVDSTLKIQPAELGDSAVYLCASSLGLAGPSYNEQFFGPGTRLTVL.

V usage is TRBV7-2 and J usage is TRBJ2-1; 7 bases fit TRBD2. The germline gives CDR1 SGHTA, CDR2 FQGNSA. The CDR3 contains 16 residues. Trimming took 5 bases from V and 10 from J; bases not matched to a gene: 17. The chain's CDR3 is CASSPALGGRLGEQFF. DNA for the CDR3: TGTGCCAGCAGCCCCGCCCTGGGCGGGAGATTGGGGGAGCAGTTCTTC.

This chain joins TRBV28 and TRBJ1-2, with 7 positions matching TRBD1. Germline CDR1 is MDHEN and CDR2 is SYDVKM. CDR3 length: 11 amino acids. Trimming removed 7 bases from V and 8 bases from J; junction bases left unmatched: 4. The CDR3, as DNA: TGTGCCAGCACCTGGGACAGAGGCTACACCTTC. Translation: CASTWDRGYTF.

The chain combines TRBV28 with TRBJ2-7; D ambiguous. The V end was cut by 7 bases, the J end by 0 bases, with 7 bases between. Germline CDR1 and CDR2: MDHEN and SYDVKM. CDR3 length equals 12 residues. The CDR3 is CASTGNSYEQYF. CDR3 bases: TGTGCCAGCACTGGGAACTCCTACGAGCAGTACTTC.

CDR3 in amino acids: CASTVTLGVTGELFF. The CDR3 DNA sequence: TGTGCCAGCACCGTTACTTTGGGGGTGACCGGGGAGCTGTTTTTT. The genes are TRBV9 and TRBJ2-2; tentatively, D is TRBD1 or TRBD2 (5 bases each). The CDR3 sequence is 15 residues long. V was pared by 6 bases and J by 5 bases, with 17 bases between. Germline CDR1 SGDLS, CDR2 YYNGEE.

The genes are TRBV19 and TRBJ2-7; 11 nucleotides align to TRBD2. Germline V gives CDR1 LNHDA, CDR2 SQIVND (reference sequence). The CDR3 sequence is 16 residues long. V was pared by 6 bases and J by 3 bases, with 10 bases of the junction left unmatched. CDR3 DNA: TGTGCCAGTAGGCTAGCGGGAGGATCGTCGGTCTACGAGCAGTACTTC. It is translated as CASRLAGGSSVYEQYF.

This rearrangement joins TRBV19 to TRBJ2-5; tentatively, D is TRBD2 (6 bases). The ends were cut back, 8 bases at V and 4 bases at J, with 17 bases in the middle. Germline V gene lookup returns CDR1 LNHDA and CDR2 SQIVND (reference sequence). The CDR3 runs 14 residues. This CDR3 is CASGGSTRGETQYF. The CDR3 nucleotides are TGTGCCAGTGGGGGGTCCACTAGAGGAGAGACCCAGTACTTC.